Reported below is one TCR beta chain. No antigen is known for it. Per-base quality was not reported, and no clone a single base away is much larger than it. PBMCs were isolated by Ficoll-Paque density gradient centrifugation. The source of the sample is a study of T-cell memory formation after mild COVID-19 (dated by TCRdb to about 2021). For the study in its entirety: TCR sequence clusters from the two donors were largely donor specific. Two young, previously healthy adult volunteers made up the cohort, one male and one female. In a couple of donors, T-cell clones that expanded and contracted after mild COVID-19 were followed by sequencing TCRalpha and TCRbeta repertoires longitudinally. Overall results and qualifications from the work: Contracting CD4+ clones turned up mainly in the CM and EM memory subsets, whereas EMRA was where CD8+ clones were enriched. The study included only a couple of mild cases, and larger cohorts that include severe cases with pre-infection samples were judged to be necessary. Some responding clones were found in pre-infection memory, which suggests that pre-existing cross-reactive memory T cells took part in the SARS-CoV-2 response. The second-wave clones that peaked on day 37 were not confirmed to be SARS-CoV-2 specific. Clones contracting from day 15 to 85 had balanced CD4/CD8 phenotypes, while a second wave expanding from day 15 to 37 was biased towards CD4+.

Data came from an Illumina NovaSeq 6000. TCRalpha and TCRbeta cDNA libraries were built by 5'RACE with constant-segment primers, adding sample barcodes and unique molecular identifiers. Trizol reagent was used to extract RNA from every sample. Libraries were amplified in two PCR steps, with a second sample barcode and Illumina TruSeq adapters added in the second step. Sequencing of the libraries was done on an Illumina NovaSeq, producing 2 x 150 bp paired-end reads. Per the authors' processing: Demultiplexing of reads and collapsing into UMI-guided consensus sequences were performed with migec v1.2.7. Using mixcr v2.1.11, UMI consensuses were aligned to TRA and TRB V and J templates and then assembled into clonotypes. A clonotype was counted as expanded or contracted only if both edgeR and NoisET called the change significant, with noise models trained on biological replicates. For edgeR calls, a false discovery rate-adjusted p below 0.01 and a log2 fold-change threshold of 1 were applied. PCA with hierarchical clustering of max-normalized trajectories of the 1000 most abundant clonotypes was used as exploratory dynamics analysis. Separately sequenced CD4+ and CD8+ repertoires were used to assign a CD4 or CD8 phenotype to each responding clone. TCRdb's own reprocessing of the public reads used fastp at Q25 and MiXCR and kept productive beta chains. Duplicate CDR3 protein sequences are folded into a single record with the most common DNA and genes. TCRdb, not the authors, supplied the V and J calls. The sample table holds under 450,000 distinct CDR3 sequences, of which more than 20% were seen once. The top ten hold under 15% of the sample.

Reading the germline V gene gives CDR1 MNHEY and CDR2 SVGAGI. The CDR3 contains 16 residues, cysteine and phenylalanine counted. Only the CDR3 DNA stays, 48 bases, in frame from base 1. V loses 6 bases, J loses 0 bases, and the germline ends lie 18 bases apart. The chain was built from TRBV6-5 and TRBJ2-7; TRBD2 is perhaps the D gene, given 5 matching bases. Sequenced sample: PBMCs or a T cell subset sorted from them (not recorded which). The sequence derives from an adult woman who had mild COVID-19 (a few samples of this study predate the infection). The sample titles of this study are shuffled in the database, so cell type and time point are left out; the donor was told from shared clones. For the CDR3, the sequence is CASSTLSEGISYEQYF. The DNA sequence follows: TGTGCCAGCAGCACACTCTCCGAGGGCATCTCCTACGAGCAGTACTTC.